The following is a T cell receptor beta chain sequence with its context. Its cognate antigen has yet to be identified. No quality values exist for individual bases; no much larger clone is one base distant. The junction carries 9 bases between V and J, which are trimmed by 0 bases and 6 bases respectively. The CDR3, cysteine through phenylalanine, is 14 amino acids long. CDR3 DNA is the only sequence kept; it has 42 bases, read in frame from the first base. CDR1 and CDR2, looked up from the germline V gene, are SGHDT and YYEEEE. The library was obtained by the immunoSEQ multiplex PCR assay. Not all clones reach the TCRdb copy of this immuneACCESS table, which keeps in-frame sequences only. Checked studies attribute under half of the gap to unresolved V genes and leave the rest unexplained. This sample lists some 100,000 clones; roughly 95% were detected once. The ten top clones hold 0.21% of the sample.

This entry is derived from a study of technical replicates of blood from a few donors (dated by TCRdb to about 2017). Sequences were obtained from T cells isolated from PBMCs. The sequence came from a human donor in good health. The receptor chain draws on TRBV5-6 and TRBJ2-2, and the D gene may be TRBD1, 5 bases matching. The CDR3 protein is CASSLETAAGELFF. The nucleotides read TGTGCCAGCAGCTTGGAGACAGCTGCCGGGGAGCTGTTTTTT. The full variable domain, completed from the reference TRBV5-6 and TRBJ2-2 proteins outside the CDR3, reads DAGVTQSPTHLIKTRGQQVTLRCSPKSGHDTVSWYQQALGQGPQFIFQYYEEEERQRGNFPDRFSGHQFPNYSSELNVNALLLGDSALYLCASSLETAAGELFFGEGSRLTVL.